This T cell receptor (beta chain) was obtained from a study of spatial heterogeneity in lung cancer. The germline gives CDR1 DFQATT, CDR2 SNEGSKA (reference sequence). J was trimmed by 0 bases and V by 5 bases; bases with no gene match: 8. This CDR3 contains 15 residues. TCRdb called the 5' RACE reads again in MiXCR, with one record for every CDR3 protein. The data show 35,000 to 45,000 distinct CDR3 sequences, with more than 6.5% seen just once and about a tenth held by the top ten. This sample's time point: blood at routine non-recurrence follow-up after resection. The sample consisted of PBMCs, taken at follow-up. The origin of this receptor is a male donor with early-stage non-small cell lung cancer. This chain uses TRBV20-1 with TRBJ2-7; TRBD1 matches 9 bases. The CDR3 nucleotides are TGCAGTGCTCGGAACGGACAGGGGCCCTCCTACGAGCAGTACTTC. Amino acid sequence: CSARNGQGPSYEQYF.